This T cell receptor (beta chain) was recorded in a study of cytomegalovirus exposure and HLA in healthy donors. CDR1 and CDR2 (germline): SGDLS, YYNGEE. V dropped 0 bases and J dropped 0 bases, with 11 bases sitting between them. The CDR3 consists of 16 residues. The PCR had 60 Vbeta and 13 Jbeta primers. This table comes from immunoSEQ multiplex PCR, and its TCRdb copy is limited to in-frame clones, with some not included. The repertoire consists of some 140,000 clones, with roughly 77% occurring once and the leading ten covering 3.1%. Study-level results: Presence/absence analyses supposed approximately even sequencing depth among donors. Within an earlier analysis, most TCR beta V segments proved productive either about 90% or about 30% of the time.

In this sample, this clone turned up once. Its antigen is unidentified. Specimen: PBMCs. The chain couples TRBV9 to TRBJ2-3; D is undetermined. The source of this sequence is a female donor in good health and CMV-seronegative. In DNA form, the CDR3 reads TGTGCCAGCAGCGTAGGTCCGGAGCCTAGCACAGATACGCAGTATTTT. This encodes CASSVGPEPSTDTQYF.